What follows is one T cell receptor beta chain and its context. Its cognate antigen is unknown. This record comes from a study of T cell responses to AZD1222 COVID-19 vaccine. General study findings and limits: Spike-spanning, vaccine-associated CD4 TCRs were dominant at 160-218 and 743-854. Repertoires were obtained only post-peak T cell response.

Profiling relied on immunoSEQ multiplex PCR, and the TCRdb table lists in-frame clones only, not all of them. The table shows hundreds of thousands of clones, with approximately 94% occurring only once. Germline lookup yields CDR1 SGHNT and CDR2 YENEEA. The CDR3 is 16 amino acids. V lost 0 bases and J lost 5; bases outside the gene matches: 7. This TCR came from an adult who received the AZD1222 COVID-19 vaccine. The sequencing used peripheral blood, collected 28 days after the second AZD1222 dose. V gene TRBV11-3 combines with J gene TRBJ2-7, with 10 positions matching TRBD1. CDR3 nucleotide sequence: TGTGCCAGCAGCTTAGAGCCGGGACAGGGGATTCACGAGCAGTACTTC. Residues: CASSLEPGQGIHEQYF.